The 20 T cell receptor beta chains listed next were all sequenced from one sample in a study of human T cells and chemical hapten exposure. The time point here: patch test 2, 6 weeks after DPC sensitization. Treatment in this sample: therapeutic diphenylcyclopropenone sensitization with weekly scalp DPC. One entry per CDR3 protein, called by TCRdb with MiXCR from the RACE reads. The data hold about 84,000 distinct CDR3 sequences, with about a tenth observed a single time. The material was whole blood, obtained in connection with sensitization to the hapten diphenylcyclopropenone (DPC). Source of these receptors: a woman aged 25 to 39 with alopecia areata. Some clones in this sample may be carry-over from other donors' samples.

In this sample, this clonotype turned up many times. The J gene is TRBJ2-7, the V gene TRBV29-1; D is tentatively TRBD1 or TRBD2 (6 bases each). The length of the CDR3 is 16 residues. Germline loops: CDR1 SQVTM, CDR2 ANQGSEA. Trimming took 6 bases from V and 4 from J, leaving 25 bases between them. The CDR3 DNA reads as TGCAGCGTCCTTACCCGAAGGAGGGGGAGGACTTACGAGCAGTACTTC. It encodes CSVLTRRRGRTYEQYF.

The chain recombines TRBV18 with TRBJ1-5, with no clear D. Germline assignment: CDR1 KGHSH and CDR2 LQKENI. V lost 3 bases, J lost 4 bases, and 7 bases lay in between. CDR3 length: 13 residues. The CDR3 region is CASSPQENQPQHF. As DNA, the CDR3 is TGTGCCAGCTCACCTCAGGAAAATCAGCCCCAGCATTTT. The variable domain in full, completed from reference TRBV18 and TRBJ1-5, reads NAGVMQNPRHLVRRRGQEARLRCSPMKGHSHVYWYRQLPEEGLKFMVYLQKENIIDESGMPKERFSAEFPKEGPSILRIQQVVRGDSAAYFCASSPQENQPQHFGDGTRLSIL.

There are many counts of this clonotype. V gene TRBV6-6 combines with J gene TRBJ1-6; 7 bases align to TRBD1. Germline V lookup: CDR1 MNHNY, CDR2 SVGAGI (reference sequence). J was trimmed by 6 bases and V by 5 bases; bases with no gene match: 10. CDR3 length: 16 residues. In nucleotides, the CDR3 is TGTGCCAGCAGTACCCTAAGACAGGGAGGTAATTCACCCCTCCACTTT. Encoded protein: CASSTLRQGGNSPLHF.

The CDR3 DNA reads as TGTGCCAGCAGTTGGACTAGCGGGAGCGGCGCCGGGGAGCTGTTTTTT. Its protein product is CASSWTSGSGAGELFF. V gene TRBV12-3 or TRBV12-4 combines with J gene TRBJ2-2, with 13 nucleotides matching TRBD2. This CDR3 region has 16 residues. V lost 4 bases and J lost 6; bases outside the gene matches: 5.

This sequence joins TRBV28 and TRBJ2-7; no reliable D call. Trimming pared 4 bases from V and 2 bases from J, leaving 3 bases between. Germline CDR1 reads MDHEN; CDR2 reads SYDVKM. This CDR3 spans 11 amino acids. This chain's CDR3 is CASSSPYEQYF. CDR3 nucleotides: TGTGCCAGCAGTTCCCCCTACGAGCAGTACTTC.

The chain has TRBV28 and TRBJ2-2; TRBD1 matches at 9 bases. The germline V gene has CDR1 MDHEN and CDR2 SYDVKM. The CDR3 has 12 residues. Trimming took 8 bases from V and 7 from J; bases not matched to a gene: 2. CDR3 bases: TGTGCCAGCGGGACAGGGAGCGGGGAGCTGTTTTTT. Translated, it gives CASGTGSGELFF.

This clonotype has just a few counts. The chain combines TRBV29-1 with TRBJ2-3, with D unclear. This CDR3 has 12 residues. Germline CDR1 is SQVTM and CDR2 is ANQGSEA. Between the trimmed V and J ends, which lost 5 bases and 2 bases, there was a span of 8 bases. The chain's CDR3 is CSVLWVTDTQYF. The CDR3 region has the DNA TGCAGCGTTCTATGGGTCACAGATACGCAGTATTTT.

This clonotype was counted at least ten times. V is TRBV20-1 and J is TRBJ1-6; tentative D call: TRBD1 (6 bases). V lost 0 bases and J 9 bases, leaving 15 bases between the germline ends. Looked up from germline, CDR1 is DFQATT and CDR2 is SNEGSKA (reference sequence). The CDR3 length is 15 residues. The CDR3 here is CSARDLIQGGSPLHF. CDR3 DNA: TGCAGTGCTAGAGATCTGATACAGGGAGGTTCACCCCTCCACTTT.

This chain connects TRBV30 to TRBJ1-6; D remains ambiguous. The V end was cut by 2 bases, the J end by 9 bases, with 8 bases between. The CDR3 consists of 12 residues. Looked up from germline, CDR1 is GTSNPN and CDR2 is SVGIG (reference sequence). The CDR3: CAWSRSGSPLHF. CDR3 DNA sequence: TGTGCCTGGAGTAGGAGCGGTTCACCCCTCCACTTT.

The chain combines TRBV6-5 with TRBJ2-3, with D possibly called TRBD1 or TRBD2 (5 bases each). The CDR3 contains 13 residues. Deletions cut 8 bases from V and 6 bases from J, with 15 bases between. Germline loops: CDR1 MNHEY, CDR2 SVGAGI. The CDR3 loop reads CASRGPLDDTQYF. CDR3 DNA: TGTGCCAGCCGGGGCCCACTGGATGATACGCAGTATTTT.

This clonotype appeared many times. The chain employs TRBV6-2 or TRBV6-3 and TRBJ1-5; tentatively, D is TRBD1 (6 bases). V dropped 2 bases and J dropped 3 bases, with 8 bases sitting between them. CDR1 is MNHEY and CDR2 is SVGEGT in the germline V gene. This CDR3 is built from 14 residues. Here the CDR3 reads CASSYGGFNQPQHF. CDR3 bases: TGTGCCAGCAGTTACGGGGGCTTCAATCAGCCCCAGCATTTT.

This clonotype was counted many times. The junction shows a germline mismatch at one end, possibly a read error. The rearrangement joins TRBV20-1 to TRBJ2-3; tentatively, D is TRBD2 (6 bases). The CDR3 spans 12 residues. Germline-derived CDR1 and CDR2 are DFQATT and SNEGSKA (reference sequence). The chain's CDR3 is CSARDTTTSRVF. The CDR3 DNA is TGCAGTGCTAGAGATACGACCACTAGCCGAGTATTT.

This rearrangement joins TRBV24-1 to TRBJ2-5; D ambiguous. V was trimmed by 2 bases and J by 5 bases, leaving 11 bases between them. This CDR3 is built from 14 residues. Per the germline V gene, CDR1 is KGHDR and CDR2 is SFDVKD. The CDR3 DNA sequence: TGTGCCACCAGTGATTCTCGGACCGTCGAGACCCAGTACTTC. It encodes CATSDSRTVETQYF.

This clonotype was detected many times. The CDR3: CASSLETQTPGYTQYF. CDR3 sequence (DNA): TGTGCCAGCAGCTTAGAGACCCAAACTCCCGGTTATACGCAGTATTTT. V usage is TRBV11-1 and J usage is TRBJ2-3; D not certain. This CDR3 has 16 residues. V was trimmed by 1 base and J by 7 bases, leaving 18 bases between them. In germline, CDR1 is SGHAT, CDR2 FQDESV (reference sequence).

There are a few counts of this clonotype. The rearrangement uses TRBV27 and TRBJ1-3; D is perhaps TRBD1 (5 bases). The V and J ends lost 0 bases and 1 base respectively, with 10 bases between them. This CDR3 contains 16 residues. Looked up from germline, CDR1 is MNHEY and CDR2 is SMNVEV (reference sequence). CDR3 DNA sequence: TGTGCCAGCAGTTTATCAGGGCCAGGGTCTGGAAACACCATATATTTT. Translation gives CASSLSGPGSGNTIYF.

This clonotype was recorded many times. The V gene is TRBV7-2, the J gene TRBJ2-3, with a weak D call TRBD2 (5 bases). Germline CDR1 is SGHTA and CDR2 is FQGNSA. The CDR3 spans 16 residues. The V and J ends lost 2 bases and 1 base respectively, with 13 bases between them. The CDR3 spells CASSLSRGGRTDTQYF. DNA of the CDR3: TGTGCCAGCAGCTTAAGCCGCGGCGGGCGCACAGATACGCAGTATTTT.

The rearrangement joins TRBV7-8 to TRBJ2-3; D may match TRBD1 or TRBD2 (6 bases each). The germline V and J ends were trimmed by 2 bases and 4 bases, with 13 bases remaining between them. The germline gives CDR1 SGHVS, CDR2 FQNEAQ. The CDR3 is made up of 15 amino acids. DNA of the CDR3: TGTGCCAGCAGCTTAAGGGGGGCTGGAGCAGATACGCAGTATTTT. Translation gives CASSLRGAGADTQYF. Full variable domain (missing parts from reference TRBV7-8 and TRBJ2-3): GAGVSQSPRYKVAKRGQDVALRCDPISGHVSLFWYQQALGQGPEFLTYFQNEAQLDKSGLPSDRFFAERPEGSVSTLKIQRTQQEDSAVYLCASSLRGAGADTQYFGPGTRLTVL.

This clonotype has more than one count but fewer than ten. The CDR3 is CASSLSGTTSSQYF. CDR3 nucleotides: TGTGCCAGCAGCTTAAGCGGGACTACTTCTTCGCAGTACTTC. This chain links TRBV7-2 with TRBJ2-7, with 7 bases fitting TRBD2. The ends lost 2 bases at V and 9 bases at J; junction bases unmatched: 10. CDR1 and CDR2 (germline): SGHTA, FQGNSA. CDR3 length equals 14 residues. Drawing the rest from reference TRBV7-2 and TRBJ2-7, the complete variable domain is GAGVSQSPSNKVTEKGKDVELRCDPISGHTALYWYRQSLGQGLEFLIYFQGNSAPDKSGLPSDRFSAERTGGSVSTLTIQRTQQEDSAVYLCASSLSGTTSSQYFGPGTRLTVT.

This clonotype has a count of ten or more. The V and J genes are TRBV2 and TRBJ2-7; 11 bases map to TRBD1. V shed 6 bases and J 5 bases; nucleotides not matched to a gene: 6. CDR1 and CDR2 from the germline V gene are SNHLY and FYNNEI. The CDR3 has 14 amino acids. The CDR3 nucleotides read TGTGCCAGCAGAAGGGACAGGGGGTACGACGAGCAGTACTTC. This gives the protein CASRRDRGYDEQYF.

This clonotype was recorded at least ten times. The chain links TRBV4-3 to TRBJ2-7; 13 positions match TRBD2. Germline CDR1 and CDR2: LGHNA and YSLEER. The ends lost 0 bases at V and 7 bases at J; junction bases unmatched: 6. The CDR3 sequence is 16 residues long. CDR3 coding DNA: TGCGCCAGCAGCCAAGAAGGACTAGCGGGGGTCTGGGAGCAGTACTTC. As protein: CASSQEGLAGVWEQYF.